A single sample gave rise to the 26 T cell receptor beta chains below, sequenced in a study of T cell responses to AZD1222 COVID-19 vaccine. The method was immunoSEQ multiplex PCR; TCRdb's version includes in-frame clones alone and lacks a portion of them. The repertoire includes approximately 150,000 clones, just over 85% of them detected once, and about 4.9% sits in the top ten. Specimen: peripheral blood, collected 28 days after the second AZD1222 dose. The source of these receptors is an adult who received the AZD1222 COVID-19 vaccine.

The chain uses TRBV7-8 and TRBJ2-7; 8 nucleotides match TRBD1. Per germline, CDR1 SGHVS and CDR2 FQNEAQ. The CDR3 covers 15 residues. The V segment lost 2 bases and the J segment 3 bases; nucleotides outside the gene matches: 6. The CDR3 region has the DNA TGTGCCAGCAGCTTAAGGACAGGGTCTTACTACGAGCAGTACTTC. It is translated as CASSLRTGSYYEQYF.

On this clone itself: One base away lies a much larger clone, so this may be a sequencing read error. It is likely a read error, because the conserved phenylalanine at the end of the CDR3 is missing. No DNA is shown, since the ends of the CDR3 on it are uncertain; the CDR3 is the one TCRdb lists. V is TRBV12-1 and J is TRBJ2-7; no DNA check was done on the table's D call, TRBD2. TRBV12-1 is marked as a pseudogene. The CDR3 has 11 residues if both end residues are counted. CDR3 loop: CASSSRPEQYL.

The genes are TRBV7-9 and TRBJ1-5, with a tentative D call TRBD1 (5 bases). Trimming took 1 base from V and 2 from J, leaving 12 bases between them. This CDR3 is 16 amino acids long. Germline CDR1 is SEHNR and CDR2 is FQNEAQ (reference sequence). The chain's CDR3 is CASSLVSGGGNQPQHF. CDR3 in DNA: TGTGCCAGCAGCTTAGTTTCCGGAGGGGGCAATCAGCCCCAGCATTTT.

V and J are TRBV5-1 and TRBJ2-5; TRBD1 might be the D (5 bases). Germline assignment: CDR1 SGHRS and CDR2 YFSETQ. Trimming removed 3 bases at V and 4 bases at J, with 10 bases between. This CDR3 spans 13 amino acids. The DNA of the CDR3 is TGCGCCAGCAGCTCCAGGGCACTAGAGACCCAGTACTTC. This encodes CASSSRALETQYF.

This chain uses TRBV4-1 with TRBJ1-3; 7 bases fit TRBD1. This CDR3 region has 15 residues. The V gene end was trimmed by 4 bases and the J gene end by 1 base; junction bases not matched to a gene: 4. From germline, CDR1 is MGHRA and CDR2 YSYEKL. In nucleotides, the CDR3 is TGCGCCAGCAGCCCGGGACAGATGTCTGGAAACACCATATATTTT. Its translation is CASSPGQMSGNTIYF.

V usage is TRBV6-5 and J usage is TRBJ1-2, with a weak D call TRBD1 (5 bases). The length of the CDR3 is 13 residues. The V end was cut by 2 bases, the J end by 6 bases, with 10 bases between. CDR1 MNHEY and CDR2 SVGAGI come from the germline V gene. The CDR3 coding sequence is TGTGCCAGCAGTTACAGGGGCTTTCATGGCTACACCTTC. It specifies CASSYRGFHGYTF.

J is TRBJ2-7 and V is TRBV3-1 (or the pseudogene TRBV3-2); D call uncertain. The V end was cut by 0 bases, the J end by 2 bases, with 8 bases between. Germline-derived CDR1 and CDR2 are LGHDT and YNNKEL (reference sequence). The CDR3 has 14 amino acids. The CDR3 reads CASSQELLTYEQYF. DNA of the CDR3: TGTGCCAGCAGCCAAGAACTGCTGACCTACGAGCAGTACTTC.

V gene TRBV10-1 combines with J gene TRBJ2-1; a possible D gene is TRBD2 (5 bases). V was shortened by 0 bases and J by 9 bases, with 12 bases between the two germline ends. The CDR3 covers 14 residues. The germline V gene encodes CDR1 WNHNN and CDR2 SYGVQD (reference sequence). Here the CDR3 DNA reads TGCGCCAGCAGTGAGTCTTTCACCGAGGGTGAGCAGTTCTTC. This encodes CASSESFTEGEQFF.

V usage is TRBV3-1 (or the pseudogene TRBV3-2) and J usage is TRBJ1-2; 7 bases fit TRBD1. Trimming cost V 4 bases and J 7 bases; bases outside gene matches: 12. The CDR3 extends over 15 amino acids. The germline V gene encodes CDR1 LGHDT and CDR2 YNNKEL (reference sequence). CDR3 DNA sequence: TGTGCCAGCAGCCTGGGGTCAGCAGGGGACAGTGGCTACACCTTC. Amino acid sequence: CASSLGSAGDSGYTF.

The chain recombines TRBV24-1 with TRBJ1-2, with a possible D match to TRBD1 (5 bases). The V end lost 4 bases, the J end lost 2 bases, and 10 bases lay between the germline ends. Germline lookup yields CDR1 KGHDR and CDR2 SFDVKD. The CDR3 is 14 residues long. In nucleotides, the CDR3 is TGTGCCACCAGTGACCCGACAGCAAACTATGGCTACACCTTC. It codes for CATSDPTANYGYTF.

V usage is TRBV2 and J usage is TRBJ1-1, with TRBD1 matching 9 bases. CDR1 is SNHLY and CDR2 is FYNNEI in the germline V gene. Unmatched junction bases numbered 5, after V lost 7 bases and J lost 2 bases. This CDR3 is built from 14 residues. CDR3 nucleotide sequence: TGTGCCAGCATTAGGACAGGGGCCAACACTGAAGCTTTCTTT. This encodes CASIRTGANTEAFF.

The CDR3 sequence: CASSQVALGGMSGSLDEQYF. For the CDR3, the DNA is TGCGCCAGCAGCCAAGTGGCCCTTGGGGGAATGTCGGGCTCCTTGGACGAGCAGTACTTC. V and J are TRBV4-1 and TRBJ2-7; the D call may be TRBD1 or TRBD2 (5 bases each). The germline V and J ends were trimmed by 1 base and 5 bases, with 30 bases remaining between them. The CDR3 extends over 20 amino acids. The germline CDR1 and CDR2 sequences are MGHRA and YSYEKL.

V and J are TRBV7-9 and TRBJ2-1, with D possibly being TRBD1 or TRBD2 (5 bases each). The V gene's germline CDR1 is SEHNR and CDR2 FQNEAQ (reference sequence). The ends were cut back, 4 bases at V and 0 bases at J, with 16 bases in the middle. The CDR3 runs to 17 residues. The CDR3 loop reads CASSSSGTDYSYNEQFF. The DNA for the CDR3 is TGTGCCAGCAGCTCCTCAGGGACCGACTACTCCTACAATGAGCAGTTCTTC.

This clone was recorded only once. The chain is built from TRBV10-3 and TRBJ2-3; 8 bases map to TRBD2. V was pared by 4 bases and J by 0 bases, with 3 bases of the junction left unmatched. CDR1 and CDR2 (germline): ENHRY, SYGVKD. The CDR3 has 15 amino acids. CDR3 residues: CAISASGPSTDTQYF. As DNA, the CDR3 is TGTGCCATCAGTGCTAGCGGGCCCAGCACAGATACGCAGTATTTT.

CDR3 in DNA: TGTGCCAGCAGCCAAGATCTACGCCCCTACGAGCAGTACTTC. Translated: CASSQDLRPYEQYF. This sequence joins TRBV3-1 (or the pseudogene TRBV3-2) and TRBJ2-7; D uncertain. Trimming removed 0 bases at V and 2 bases at J, with 8 bases between. The germline gives CDR1 LGHDT, CDR2 YNNKEL (reference sequence). This CDR3 has 14 amino acids.

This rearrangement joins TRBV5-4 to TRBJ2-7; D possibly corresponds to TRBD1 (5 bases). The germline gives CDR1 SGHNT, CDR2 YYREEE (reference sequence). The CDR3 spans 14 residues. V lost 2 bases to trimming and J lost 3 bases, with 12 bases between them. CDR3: CASSLGVPNYEQYF. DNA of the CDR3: TGTGCCAGCAGCTTAGGGGTACCGAACTACGAGCAGTACTTC.

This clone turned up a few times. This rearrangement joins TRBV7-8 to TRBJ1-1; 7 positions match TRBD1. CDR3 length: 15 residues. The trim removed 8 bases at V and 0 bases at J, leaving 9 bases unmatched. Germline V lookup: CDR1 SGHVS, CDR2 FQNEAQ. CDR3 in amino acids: CASRQGRIMNTEAFF. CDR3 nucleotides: TGTGCCAGCCGACAGGGCCGGATCATGAACACTGAAGCTTTCTTT.

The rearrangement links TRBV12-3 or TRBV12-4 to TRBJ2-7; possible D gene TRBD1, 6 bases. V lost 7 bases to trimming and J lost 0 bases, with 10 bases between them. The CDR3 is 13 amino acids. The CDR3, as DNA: TGTGCCAGCAAACAGGGTTACTCCTACGAGCAGTACTTC. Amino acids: CASKQGYSYEQYF.

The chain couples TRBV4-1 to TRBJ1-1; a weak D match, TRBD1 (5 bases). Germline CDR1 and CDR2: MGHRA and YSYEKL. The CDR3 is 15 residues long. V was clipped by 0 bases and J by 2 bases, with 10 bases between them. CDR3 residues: CASSQDLGGNTEAFF. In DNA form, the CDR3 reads TGCGCCAGCAGCCAAGATCTGGGGGGAAACACTGAAGCTTTCTTT.

The CDR3 bases are TGTGCCAGCGTGGCGTGGACTAGCGGGAGCGATGAGCAGTTCTTC. Translated: CASVAWTSGSDEQFF. This sequence joins TRBV11-1 and TRBJ2-1; TRBD2 agrees at 13 bases. The CDR3 consists of 15 residues. V gave up 8 bases and J gave up 8 bases; unmatched junction bases: 9. From germline, CDR1 is SGHAT and CDR2 FQDESV (reference sequence).

The CDR3, as DNA: TGTGCCAGCAATAGACTGTCTATTATGAACACTGAAGCTTTCTTT. Translating it yields CASNRLSIMNTEAFF. V usage is TRBV28 and J usage is TRBJ1-1; D call uncertain. The CDR3 runs to 15 residues. V was cut by 7 bases and J by 0 bases, with 15 bases left in between. Germline V lookup: CDR1 MDHEN, CDR2 SYDVKM.

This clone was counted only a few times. CDR3 region: CAHGQLNSPLHF. In DNA, the CDR3 is TGTGCCCACGGACAACTAAATTCACCCCTCCACTTT. The J gene is TRBJ1-6, the V gene TRBV30, with a tentative D call TRBD1 (5 bases). V was trimmed by 8 bases and J by 7 bases, leaving 12 bases between them. Germline V gene sequence: CDR1 GTSNPN, CDR2 SVGIG (reference sequence). This CDR3 has 12 amino acids.

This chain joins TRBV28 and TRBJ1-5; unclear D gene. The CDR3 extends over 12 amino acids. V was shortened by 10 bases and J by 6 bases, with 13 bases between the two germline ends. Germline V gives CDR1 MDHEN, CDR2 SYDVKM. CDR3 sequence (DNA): TGTGCCATACGAAGTTCGGGTCAGCCCCAGCATTTT. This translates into CAIRSSGQPQHF.

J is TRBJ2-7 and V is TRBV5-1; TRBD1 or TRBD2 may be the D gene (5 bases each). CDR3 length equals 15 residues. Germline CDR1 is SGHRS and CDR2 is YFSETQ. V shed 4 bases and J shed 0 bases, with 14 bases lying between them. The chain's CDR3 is CASSPGAVSSYEQYF. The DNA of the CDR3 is TGCGCCAGCAGCCCCGGGGCAGTTTCCTCCTACGAGCAGTACTTC.

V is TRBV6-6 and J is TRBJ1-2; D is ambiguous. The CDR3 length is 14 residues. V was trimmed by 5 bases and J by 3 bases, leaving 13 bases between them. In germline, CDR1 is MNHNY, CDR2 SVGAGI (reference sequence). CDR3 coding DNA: TGTGCCAGCAGTACGCGGGTGACTTACTATGGCTACACCTTC. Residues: CASSTRVTYYGYTF.

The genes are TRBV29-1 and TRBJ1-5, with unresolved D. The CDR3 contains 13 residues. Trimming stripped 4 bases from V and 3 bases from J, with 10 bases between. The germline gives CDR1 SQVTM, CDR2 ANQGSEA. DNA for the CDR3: TGCAGCGTTGTAGAGACACACAATCAGCCCCAGCATTTT. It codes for CSVVETHNQPQHF.